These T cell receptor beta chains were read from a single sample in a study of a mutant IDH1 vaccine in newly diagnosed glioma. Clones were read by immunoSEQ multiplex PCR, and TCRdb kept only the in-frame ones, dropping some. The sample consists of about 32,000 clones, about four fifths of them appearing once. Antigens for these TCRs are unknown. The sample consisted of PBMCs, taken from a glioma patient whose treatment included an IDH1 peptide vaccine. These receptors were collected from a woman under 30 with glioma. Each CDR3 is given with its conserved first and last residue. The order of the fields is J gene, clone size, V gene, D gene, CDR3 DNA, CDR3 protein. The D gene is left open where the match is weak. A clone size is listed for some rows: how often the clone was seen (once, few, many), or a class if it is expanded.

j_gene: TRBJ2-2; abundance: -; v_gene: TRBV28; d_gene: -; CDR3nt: TGTGCGAGCACGTCCAGGAGTAAGGCGGGGCTGTTTTTT; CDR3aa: CASTSRSKAGLFF
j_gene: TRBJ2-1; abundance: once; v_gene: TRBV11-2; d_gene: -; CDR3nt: TGTGCCAGCAGCTTAGGGAGTTTATACAATGAGCAGTTCTTC; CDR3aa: CASSLGSLYNEQFF
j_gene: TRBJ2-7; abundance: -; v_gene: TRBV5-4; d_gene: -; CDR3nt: TGTGCCAGCAGCTCGGGTGGCGGGAACAATGTGCAGTACTTC; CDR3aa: CASSSGGGNNVQYF
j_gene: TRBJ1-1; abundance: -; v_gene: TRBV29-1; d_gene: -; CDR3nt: TGCAGCGCTATCGGGGGGCTTAGGACTGAAGCTTTCTTT; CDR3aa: CSAIGGLRTEAFF
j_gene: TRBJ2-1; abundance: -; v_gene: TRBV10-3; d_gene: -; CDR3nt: TGTGCCATCAGTGAGTCTTGGGCCTTCCGGGAGGAGCAGTTCTTC; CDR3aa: CAISESWAFREEQFF
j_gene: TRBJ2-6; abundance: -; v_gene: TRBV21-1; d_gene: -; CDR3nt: TGTGCCAGCAGCAAACGGGACACCCTCTCTGGGGCCAACGTCCTGACTTTC; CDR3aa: CASSKRDTLSGANVLTF
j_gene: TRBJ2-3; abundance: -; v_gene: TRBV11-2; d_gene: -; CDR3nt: TGTGCCAGCAGCTTCCCACTGGGCGATACGCAGTATTTT; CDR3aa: CASSFPLGDTQYF
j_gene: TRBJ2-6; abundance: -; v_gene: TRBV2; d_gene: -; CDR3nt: TGTGCCAGCAGTCCCGGGCGCCCCCGGGCCAACGTCCTGACTTTC; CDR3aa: CASSPGRPRANVLTF
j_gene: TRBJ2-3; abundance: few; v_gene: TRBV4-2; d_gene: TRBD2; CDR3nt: TGTGCCAGCAGCCAAGTTGGCGGGGGGGCCCCAGATACGCAGTATTTT; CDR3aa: CASSQVGGGAPDTQYF
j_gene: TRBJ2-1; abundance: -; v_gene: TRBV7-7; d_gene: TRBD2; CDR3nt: TGTGCTAGCAGCTTAGATAGACTAGCCGGTGAGCAGTTCTTC; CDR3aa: CASSLDRLAGEQFF
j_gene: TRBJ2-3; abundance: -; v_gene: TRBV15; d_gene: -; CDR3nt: TGTGCCACCAGCAGAGATTTAACGGGGTCAGATACGCAGTATTTT; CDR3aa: CATSRDLTGSDTQYF
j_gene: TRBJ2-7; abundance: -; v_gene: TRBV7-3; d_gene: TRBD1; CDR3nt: TGTGCCAGCAGCTACGGACAGGAGTACGAGCAGTACTTC; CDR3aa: CASSYGQEYEQYF
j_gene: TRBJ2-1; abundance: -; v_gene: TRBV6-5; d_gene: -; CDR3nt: TGTGCCAGCAGTTCCCCCGGGACGAGTATTCTCTTC; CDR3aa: CASSSPGTSILF
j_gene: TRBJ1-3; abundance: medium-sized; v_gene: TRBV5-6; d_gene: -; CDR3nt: TGTGCCAGCAGCTTTACGGCACCCACGAGGGGAAACACCATATATTTT; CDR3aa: CASSFTAPTRGNTIYF
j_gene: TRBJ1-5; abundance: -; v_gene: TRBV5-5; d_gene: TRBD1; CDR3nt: TGTGCCAGCAGCTTGGGACAGGGAGCTCCCGGGGTTAGCAATCAGCCCCAGCATTTT; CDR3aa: CASSLGQGAPGVSNQPQHF
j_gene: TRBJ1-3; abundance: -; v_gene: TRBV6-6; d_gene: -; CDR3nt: TGTGCCAGCAGTCCCGCGGGCTTCTCTGGAAACACCATATATTTT; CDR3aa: CASSPAGFSGNTIYF
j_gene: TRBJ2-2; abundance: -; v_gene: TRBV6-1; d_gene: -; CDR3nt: TGTGCCAGCAGTGAAAAGGCAGGGGACACCGGGGAGCTGTTTTTT; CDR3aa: CASSEKAGDTGELFF
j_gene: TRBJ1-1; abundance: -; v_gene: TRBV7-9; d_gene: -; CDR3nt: TGTGCCAGCAGCTTTTCCGGGCCCAACACTGAAGCTTTCTTT; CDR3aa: CASSFSGPNTEAFF
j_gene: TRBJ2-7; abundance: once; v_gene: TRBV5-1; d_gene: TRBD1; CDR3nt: TGCGCCAGCAGCTTAATGGCAGGGACAGGGGTCGACGAGCAGTACTTC; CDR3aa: CASSLMAGTGVDEQYF
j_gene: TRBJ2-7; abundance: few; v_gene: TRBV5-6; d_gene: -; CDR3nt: TGTGCCAGCAGCTTGGGAGGGGGAGGAATCTACGAGCAGTACTTC; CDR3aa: CASSLGGGGIYEQYF
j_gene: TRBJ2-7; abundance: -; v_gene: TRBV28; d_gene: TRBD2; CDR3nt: TGTGCCAGCAGTTTAGCCACGGGGGGGGTAGCGGGAGAAGTCGGCTACGAGCAGTACTTC; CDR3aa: CASSLATGGVAGEVGYEQYF
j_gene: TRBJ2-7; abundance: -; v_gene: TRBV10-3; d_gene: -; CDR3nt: TGTGCCATCAGTGACGAGACCACTAAGGTCTTCTACGAGCAGTACTTC; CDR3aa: CAISDETTKVFYEQYF
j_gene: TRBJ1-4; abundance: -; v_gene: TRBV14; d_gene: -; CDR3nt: TGTGCCAGCAGCCTCGGTTCTGGCCTGGGGGAAAAACTGTTTTTT; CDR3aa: CASSLGSGLGEKLFF
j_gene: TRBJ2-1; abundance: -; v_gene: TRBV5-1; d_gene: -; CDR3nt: TGCGCCAGCAGCTTGGAGGCGAATGAGCAGTTCTTC; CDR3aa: CASSLEANEQFF
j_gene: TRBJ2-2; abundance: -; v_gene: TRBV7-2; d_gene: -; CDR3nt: TGTGCCAGCAGCGCGCGAGGGGGGCGGGACACCGGGGAGCTGTTTTTT; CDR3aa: CASSARGGRDTGELFF
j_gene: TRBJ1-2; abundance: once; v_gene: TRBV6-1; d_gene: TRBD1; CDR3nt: TGTGCCAGCAGTAAGGGGACAGGGCCGTATGGCTACACCTTC; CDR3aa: CASSKGTGPYGYTF
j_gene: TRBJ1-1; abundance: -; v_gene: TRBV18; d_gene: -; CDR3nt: TGTGCCAGCTCACCACCTAGGGGCGATGGTAACACTGAAGCTTTCTTT; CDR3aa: CASSPPRGDGNTEAFF
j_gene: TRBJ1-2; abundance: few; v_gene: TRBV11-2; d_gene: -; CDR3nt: TGTGCCAGCAGCTTTTGGAGGGCAGTTGACTATGTCTTC; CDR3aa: CASSFWRAVDYVF
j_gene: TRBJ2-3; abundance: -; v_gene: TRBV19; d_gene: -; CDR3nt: TGTGCCAGTAGCGGGAGTGTAGATACGCAGTATTTT; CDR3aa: CASSGSVDTQYF
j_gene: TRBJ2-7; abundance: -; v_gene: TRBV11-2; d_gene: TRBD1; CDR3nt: TGTGCCAGCAGCTCACAGGGGTACGAGCAGTACTTC; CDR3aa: CASSSQGYEQYF
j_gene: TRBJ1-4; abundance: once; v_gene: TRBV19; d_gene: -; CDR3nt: TGTGCCAGTAGTATGGGCGGCCGCTATAATGAAAAACTGTTTTTT; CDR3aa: CASSMGGRYNEKLFF